These 22 T cell receptor beta chains came from one sample sequenced in a study of blood T cells in healthy people across ages. A second roughly 7 to 12 cycle PCR used barcoded and J-beta primers. TCRdb recomputed calls from the 5' RACE reads with MiXCR, one row per CDR3 protein. Here the sample spans approximately 810,000 distinct CDR3 sequences, 25% to 30% being singletons. The specimen sequenced was blood. The receptors here all came from an elderly woman in good health.

In its sample, this clonotype was seen many times. The CDR3 region is CSLSPGANNEKLFF. The CDR3 nucleotides read TGCAGTCTTTCCCCGGGAGCAAATAATGAAAAACTGTTTTTT. This chain links TRBV20-1 with TRBJ1-4; D unresolved. Trimming left V 8 bases short and J 4 bases short, with 17 bases between. Germline loops: CDR1 DFQATT, CDR2 SNEGSKA (reference sequence). The CDR3 loop spans 14 amino acids.

This clonotype was seen a handful of times. CDR3 coding DNA: TGTGCCAGCTCACCGAGCAGGAGAGAAGCTTTCTTT. This encodes CASSPSRREAFF. The rearrangement uses TRBV18 and TRBJ1-1; unclear D gene. Per the germline V gene, CDR1 is KGHSH and CDR2 is LQKENI. The CDR3 contains 12 residues. The germline V and J ends were trimmed by 3 bases and 8 bases, with 10 bases remaining between them.

This clonotype was recorded at least ten times. The chain's CDR3 is CASTKNGQGSSETQYF. Written as DNA, the CDR3 is TGTGCCAGCACCAAAAACGGACAGGGATCTTCGGAGACCCAGTACTTC. The chain links TRBV6-1 to TRBJ2-5; TRBD1 matches at 8 bases. V shed 7 bases, J shed 5 bases, and the junction held 15 bases outside the gene matches. Germline CDR1 MNHNS, CDR2 SASEGT. The length of the CDR3 is 16 residues.

About this clonotype: This CDR3 is missing its conserved last phenylalanine or tryptophan, likely due to a read error. This rearrangement joins TRBV12-3 or TRBV12-4 to TRBJ2-3, with 12 bases that match TRBD2. The CDR3 contains 16 residues. DNA for the CDR3: TGTGCCAGCAGGCCTCTAGCGGGGGGGCCCCCAGATGCGCAGTATTCT. Its protein product is CASRPLAGGPPDAQYS.

The genes are TRBV12-3 or TRBV12-4 and TRBJ1-3; 9 nucleotides align to TRBD1. Losses at the gene ends were 6 bases for V and 5 bases for J; bases not matched to a gene: 5. This CDR3 is built from 14 residues. The CDR3 loop reads CASRGTGNRNTIYF. The DNA of the CDR3 is TGTGCCAGCAGGGGGACAGGGAATCGAAACACCATATATTTT.

As to this clonotype: A read error may account for a junction end that differs from germline. This sequence joins TRBV7-6 and TRBJ2-3; maybe TRBD1 (6 bases). The CDR3 has 15 amino acids. Germline assignment: CDR1 SGHVS and CDR2 FNYEAQ. CDR3 protein: CTSSLEPSRGNTQYF. The CDR3 DNA reads TGTACCAGCAGCTTAGAACCTAGCAGGGGCAATACGCAGTATTTT.

A word on this clonotype: A much larger clone is a single base away; this may be a read error. The chain is built from TRBV18 and TRBJ2-7; D unresolved. Near its end, the DNA agrees better with TRBJ2-5, so the J call may be wrong. CDR3 length: 13 amino acids. From germline, CDR1 is KGHSH and CDR2 LQKENI. The CDR3 DNA reads TGTGCCAGCTCACTACCGTCGTTGGAGACCCAGTACTTC. Residues: CASSLPSLETQYF.

Concerning this clonotype: This clone may be a read error of a much larger clone one base away. The chain recombines TRBV29-1 with TRBJ2-1; D is perhaps TRBD1 or TRBD2 (5 bases each). Germline assignment: CDR1 SQVTM and CDR2 ANQGSEA. V gave up 2 bases and J gave up 13 bases, with 9 bases separating them. The CDR3 is made up of 10 amino acids. Here the CDR3 reads CSVETGTQFF. The CDR3 nucleotides are TGCAGCGTTGAAACCGGGACCCAGTTCTTC.

This clonotype has just a few counts. V is TRBV9 and J is TRBJ1-2; D remains ambiguous. This CDR3 contains 14 residues. V was pared by 6 bases and J by 4 bases, with 16 bases between. The V gene's germline CDR1 is SGDLS and CDR2 YYNGEE. The CDR3 region has the DNA TGTGCCAGCACAATGGGTCGTCAACCCTATGGCTACACCTTC. It is translated as CASTMGRQPYGYTF. Combining the CDR3 with reference TRBV9 and TRBJ1-2 gives the whole variable domain DSGVTQTPKHLITATGQRVTLRCSPRSGDLSVYWYQQSLDQGLQFLIQYYNGEERAKGNILERFSAQQFPDLHSELNLSSLELGDSALYFCASTMGRQPYGYTFGSGTRLTVV.

This clonotype occurred many times. This chain joins TRBV20-1 and TRBJ2-5, with 8 nucleotides matching TRBD2. Germline V CDR1 and CDR2: DFQATT, SNEGSKA (reference sequence). There are 14 residues in the CDR3. V shed 5 bases and J 5 bases; nucleotides not matched to a gene: 10. CDR3 amino acids: CSADPGGPGETQYF. The CDR3 DNA reads TGCAGTGCTGACCCGGGGGGGCCAGGGGAGACCCAGTACTTC.

There are a few counts of this clonotype. The rearrangement uses TRBV27 and TRBJ1-6, with TRBD1 matching 12 bases. The CDR3 runs to 17 residues. V gave up 4 bases and J gave up 6 bases; unmatched junction bases: 7. Germline lookup yields CDR1 MNHEY and CDR2 SMNVEV (reference sequence). In DNA, the CDR3 is TGTGCCAGCAGTTCCGGGACAGGGGGCGCTTCTAATTCACCCCTCCACTTT. Amino acids: CASSSGTGGASNSPLHF.

This clonotype was counted only a few times. The chain has TRBV5-5 and TRBJ1-1; possibly TRBD1 for D (5 bases). Per germline, CDR1 SGHKS and CDR2 YYEKEE (reference sequence). The CDR3 runs to 16 residues. The V end lost 4 bases, the J end lost 0 bases, and 16 bases lay between the germline ends. The CDR3 loop reads CASSHTPGRLNTEAFF. CDR3 coding DNA: TGTGCCAGCAGCCATACTCCGGGACGGTTGAACACTGAAGCTTTCTTT.

The chain recombines TRBV19 with TRBJ1-5, with 8 bases that match TRBD1. From germline, CDR1 is LNHDA and CDR2 SQIVND (reference sequence). The V segment lost 4 bases and the J segment 6 bases; nucleotides outside the gene matches: 11. The CDR3 contains 16 residues. The DNA of the CDR3 is TGTGCCAGTAGTACAACCTCGACAGGGGTTGGTCAGCCCCAGCATTTT. Its translation is CASSTTSTGVGQPQHF.

In this sample, this clonotype turned up a few times. The chain uses TRBV6-5 and TRBJ1-5; TRBD1 matches 11 bases. Unmatched junction bases numbered 3, after V lost 6 bases and J lost 2 bases. The CDR3 is 15 residues long. Germline CDR1 reads MNHEY; CDR2 reads SVGAGI. CDR3 sequence reads: CASSRTGGRNQPQHF. As DNA, the CDR3 is TGTGCCAGCAGCCGGACAGGGGGCCGCAATCAGCCCCAGCATTTT.

This clonotype was seen many times. This chain connects TRBV7-2 to TRBJ1-2; possibly TRBD1 for D (6 bases). The CDR3 sequence is 14 residues long. The germline V gene has CDR1 SGHTA and CDR2 FQGNSA. The ends were cut back, 5 bases at V and 8 bases at J, with 18 bases in the middle. In DNA form, the CDR3 reads TGTGCCAGCAGCCCGGGGCTGGGGGGGCGAGGCTACACCTTC. It translates to CASSPGLGGRGYTF. The whole variable domain, filled in from reference TRBV7-2 and TRBJ1-2, reads GAGVSQSPSNKVTEKGKDVELRCDPISGHTALYWYRQSLGQGLEFLIYFQGNSAPDKSGLPSDRFSAERTGGSVSTLTIQRTQQEDSAVYLCASSPGLGGRGYTFGSGTRLTVV.

Details on this clonotype: A read error may produce the germline difference seen at one junction end. CDR3 sequence (DNA): TGTGCCAGCAGCTTAGCCGGGACAGGGGGCTATGGCTGCACCTTC. It specifies CASSLAGTGGYGCTF. The V and J genes are TRBV7-2 and TRBJ1-2; 12 bases are shared with TRBD1. The CDR3 spans 15 residues. From germline, CDR1 is SGHTA and CDR2 FQGNSA.

The chain combines TRBV6-2 or TRBV6-3 with TRBJ2-1; 12 bases are shared with TRBD2. CDR1 is MNHEY and CDR2 is SVGEGT in the germline V gene. With 7 bases clipped from V and 9 bases from J, the junction kept 13 bases outside the gene matches. This CDR3 is 16 amino acids long. DNA of the CDR3: TGTGCCAGCACCGCCGCGACTAGCGGGGGTGTAGGTGAGCAGTTCTTC. The encoded protein is CASTAATSGGVGEQFF.

The V and J genes are TRBV18 and TRBJ2-3; 7 nucleotides agree with TRBD1. This CDR3 is built from 15 residues. The germline gives CDR1 KGHSH, CDR2 LQKENI. J lost 10 bases, V lost 2 bases, and 12 bases had no gene match. CDR3 protein: CASSPLQGVQDAQYF. The CDR3 region has the DNA TGTGCCAGCTCACCATTGCAGGGGGTCCAGGATGCGCAGTATTTT.

The rearrangement uses TRBV5-1 and TRBJ2-1, with D possibly matching TRBD2 (7 bases). The CDR3 totals 15 residues. The ends were cut back, 3 bases at V and 4 bases at J, with 14 bases in the middle. From germline, CDR1 is SGHRS and CDR2 YFSETQ. The CDR3 here is CASSSRGGQYNEQFF. CDR3 DNA sequence: TGCGCCAGCAGCTCTAGGGGGGGGCAATACAATGAGCAGTTCTTC.

This clonotype was seen repeatedly, ten times or more. This chain links TRBV9 with TRBJ1-2, with D uncertain. The germline gives CDR1 SGDLS, CDR2 YYNGEE. V gave up 0 bases and J gave up 5 bases, with 14 bases separating them. The CDR3 is made up of 15 amino acids. For the CDR3, the DNA is TGTGCCAGCAGCGTAGCTCCACACTCCCATTATGGCTACACCTTC. This translates into CASSVAPHSHYGYTF.

V and J are TRBV20-1 and TRBJ1-1, with TRBD1 matching over 8 bases. In germline, CDR1 is DFQATT, CDR2 SNEGSKA (reference sequence). V dropped 5 bases and J dropped 10; count of bases not matched to a gene: 12. The CDR3 has 13 amino acids. For the CDR3, the DNA is TGCAGTGCTCCCGGACAGGGTTTCTTGGGAGCTTTCTTT. Residues: CSAPGQGFLGAFF.

V and J are TRBV7-2 and TRBJ1-1; D unclear. The CDR3 runs 13 residues. Germline values: CDR1 SGHTA, CDR2 FQGNSA. Trimming removed 4 bases from V and 4 bases from J, with 10 bases in between. The CDR3 sequence is CASSSLEGTEAFF. The DNA of the CDR3 is TGTGCCAGCAGCTCGCTCGAGGGCACTGAAGCTTTCTTT.